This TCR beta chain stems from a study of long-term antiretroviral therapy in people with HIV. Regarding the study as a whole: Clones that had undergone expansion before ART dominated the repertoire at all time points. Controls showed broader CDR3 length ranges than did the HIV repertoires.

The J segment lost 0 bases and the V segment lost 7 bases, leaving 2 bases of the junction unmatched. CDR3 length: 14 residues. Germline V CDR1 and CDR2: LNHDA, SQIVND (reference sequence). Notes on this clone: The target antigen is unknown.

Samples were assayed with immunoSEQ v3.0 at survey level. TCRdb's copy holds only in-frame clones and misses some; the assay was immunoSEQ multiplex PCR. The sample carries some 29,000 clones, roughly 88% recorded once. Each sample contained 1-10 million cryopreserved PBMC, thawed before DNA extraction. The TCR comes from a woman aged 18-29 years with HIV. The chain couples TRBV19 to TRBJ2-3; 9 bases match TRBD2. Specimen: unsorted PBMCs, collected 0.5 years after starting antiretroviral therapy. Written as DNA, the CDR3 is TGTGCCAGTACCCTAGCGGGAAGCACAGATACGCAGTATTTT. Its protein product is CASTLAGSTDTQYF.